One T cell receptor (beta chain) is described in this entry. This sample was included in a study of graft-versus-host responses after intestinal transplantation. Libraries were prepared by immunoSEQ multiplex PCR; TCRdb keeps only in-frame clonotypes and omits some of them. The sample includes about 19,000 clones, under 40% of them seen just once. Sequenced here: alloreactive CD4+ T cells from a mixed lymphocyte reaction culture, sampled before transplantation. Subset in this sample: CFSE-low proliferating T cells sorted from roughly six-day pre-transplant mixed lymphocyte reaction (GvH or HvG direction). The receptor was isolated from a human patient who was an organ donor for intestinal transplantation.

For the CDR3, the DNA is TGCGCCAGCAGCTTGGTTGGGGAAACTGAAGCTTTCTTT. Protein sequence: CASSLVGETEAFF. The rearrangement joins TRBV5-1 to TRBJ1-1, with no clear D. Trimming removed 0 bases from V and 5 bases from J, with 8 bases in between. The germline V gene encodes CDR1 SGHRS and CDR2 YFSETQ. The CDR3 is made up of 13 amino acids.